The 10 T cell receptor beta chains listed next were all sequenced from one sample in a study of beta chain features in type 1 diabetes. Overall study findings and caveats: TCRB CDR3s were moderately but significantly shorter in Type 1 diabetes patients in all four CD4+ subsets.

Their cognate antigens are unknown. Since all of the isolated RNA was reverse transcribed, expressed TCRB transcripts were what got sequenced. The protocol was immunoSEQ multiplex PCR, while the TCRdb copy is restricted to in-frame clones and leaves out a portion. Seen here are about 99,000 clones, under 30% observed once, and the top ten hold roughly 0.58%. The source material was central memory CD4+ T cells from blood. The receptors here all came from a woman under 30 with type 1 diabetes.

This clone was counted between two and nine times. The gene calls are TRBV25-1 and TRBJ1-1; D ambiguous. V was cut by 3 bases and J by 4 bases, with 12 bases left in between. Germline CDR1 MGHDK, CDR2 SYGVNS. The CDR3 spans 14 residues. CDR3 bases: TGTGCCAGCAGTGAGTGGTTTGAGGGCACTGAAGCTTTCTTT. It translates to CASSEWFEGTEAFF. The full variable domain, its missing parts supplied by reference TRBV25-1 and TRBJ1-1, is EADIYQTPRYLVIGTGKKITLECSQTMGHDKMYWYQQDPGMELHLIHYSYGVNSTEKGDLSSESTVSRIRTEHFPLTLESARPSHTSQYLCASSEWFEGTEAFFGQGTRLTVV.

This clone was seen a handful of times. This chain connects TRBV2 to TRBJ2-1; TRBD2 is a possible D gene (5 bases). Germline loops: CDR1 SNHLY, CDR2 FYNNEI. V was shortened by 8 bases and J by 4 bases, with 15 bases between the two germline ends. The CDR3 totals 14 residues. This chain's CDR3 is CASVRGVGYNEQFF. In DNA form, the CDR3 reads TGTGCCAGCGTACGGGGAGTTGGGTACAATGAGCAGTTCTTC.

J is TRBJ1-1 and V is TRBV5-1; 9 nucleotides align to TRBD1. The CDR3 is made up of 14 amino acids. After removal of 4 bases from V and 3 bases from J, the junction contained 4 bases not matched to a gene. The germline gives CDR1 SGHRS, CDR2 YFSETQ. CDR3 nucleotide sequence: TGCGCCAGCAGCGGACAGGGGAGGGACACTGAAGCTTTCTTT. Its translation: CASSGQGRDTEAFF.

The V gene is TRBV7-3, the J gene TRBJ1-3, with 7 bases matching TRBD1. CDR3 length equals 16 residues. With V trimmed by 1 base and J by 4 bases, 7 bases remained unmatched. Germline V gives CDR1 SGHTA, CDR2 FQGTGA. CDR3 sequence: CASSLSGGGVGNTIYF. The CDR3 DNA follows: TGTGCCAGCAGCTTAAGCGGAGGGGGCGTCGGAAACACCATATATTTT.

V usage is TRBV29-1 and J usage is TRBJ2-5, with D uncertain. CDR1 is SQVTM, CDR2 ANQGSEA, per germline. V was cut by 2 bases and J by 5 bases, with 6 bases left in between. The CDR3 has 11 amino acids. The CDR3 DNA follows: TGCAGCGTTGAACCACAGGAGACCCAGTACTTC. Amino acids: CSVEPQETQYF.

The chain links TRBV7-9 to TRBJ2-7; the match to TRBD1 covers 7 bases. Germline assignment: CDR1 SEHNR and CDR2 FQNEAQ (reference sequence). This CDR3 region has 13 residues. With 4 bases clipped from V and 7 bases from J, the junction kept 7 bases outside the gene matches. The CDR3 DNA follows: TGTGCCAGCAGCTCAGACAGGGATCGGGAGCAGTACGTC. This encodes CASSSDRDREQYV.

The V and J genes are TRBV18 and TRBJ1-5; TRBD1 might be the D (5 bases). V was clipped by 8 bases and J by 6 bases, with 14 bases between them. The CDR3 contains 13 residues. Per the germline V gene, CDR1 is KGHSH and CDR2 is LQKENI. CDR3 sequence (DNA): TGTGCCAGCGGTGCAGGGAAAGGTCAGCCCCAGCATTTT. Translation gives CASGAGKGQPQHF.

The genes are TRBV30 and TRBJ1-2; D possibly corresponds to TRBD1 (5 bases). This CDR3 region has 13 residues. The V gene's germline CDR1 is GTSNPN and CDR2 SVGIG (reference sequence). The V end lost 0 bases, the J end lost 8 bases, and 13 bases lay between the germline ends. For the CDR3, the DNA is TGTGCCTGGAGTGTAACCAGGGATGGGGGCTACACCTTC. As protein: CAWSVTRDGGYTF.

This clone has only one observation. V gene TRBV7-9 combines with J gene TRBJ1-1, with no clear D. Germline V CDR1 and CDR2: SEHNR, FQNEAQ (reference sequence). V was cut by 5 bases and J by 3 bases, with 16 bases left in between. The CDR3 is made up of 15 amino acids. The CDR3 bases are TGTGCCAGCAGCCACTATACCCCCTCCGACACTGAAGCTTTCTTT. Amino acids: CASSHYTPSDTEAFF.

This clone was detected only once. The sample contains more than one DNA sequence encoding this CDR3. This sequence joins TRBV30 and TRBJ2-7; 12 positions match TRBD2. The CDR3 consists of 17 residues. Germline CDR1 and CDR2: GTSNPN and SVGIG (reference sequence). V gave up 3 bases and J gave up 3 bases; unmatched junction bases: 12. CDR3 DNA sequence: TGTGCCTGGAGGGGCCCCCTTGGACTAGCGGGAAGCTACGAGCAGTACTTC. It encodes CAWRGPLGLAGSYEQYF.